This T cell receptor (beta chain) was identified during a study of blood T cell repertoires in COVID-19. This CDR3 region has 14 residues. Trimming at V came to 4 bases and at J to 4 bases, leaving 5 bases not matched to a gene. Germline CDR1 and CDR2: SGHTA and FQGNSA. Authors' methods: Counts of nucleated cells, estimated from reference gene primer amplification, were obtained. TCRdb keeps only in-frame clones here, not all; method: immunoSEQ multiplex PCR. That table is the source of V, J and clone size, and D and trimming were worked out from the DNA. The sample carries 150,000 to 200,000 clones, about 85% recorded once.

This TCR derives from a man aged 18 to 35 with acute or convalescent COVID-19. V gene TRBV7-2 combines with J gene TRBJ1-2, with 8 bases matching TRBD1. The sequenced sample consisted of peripheral blood. The CDR3 sequence: CASSSQGASYGYTF. CDR3 bases: TGTGCCAGCAGCTCGCAGGGGGCTAGCTATGGCTACACCTTC. Full variable domain (outside the CDR3, taken from reference TRBV7-2 and TRBJ1-2): GAGVSQSPSNKVTEKGKDVELRCDPISGHTALYWYRQSLGQGLEFLIYFQGNSAPDKSGLPSDRFSAERTGGSVSTLTIQRTQQEDSAVYLCASSSQGASYGYTFGSGTRLTVV.